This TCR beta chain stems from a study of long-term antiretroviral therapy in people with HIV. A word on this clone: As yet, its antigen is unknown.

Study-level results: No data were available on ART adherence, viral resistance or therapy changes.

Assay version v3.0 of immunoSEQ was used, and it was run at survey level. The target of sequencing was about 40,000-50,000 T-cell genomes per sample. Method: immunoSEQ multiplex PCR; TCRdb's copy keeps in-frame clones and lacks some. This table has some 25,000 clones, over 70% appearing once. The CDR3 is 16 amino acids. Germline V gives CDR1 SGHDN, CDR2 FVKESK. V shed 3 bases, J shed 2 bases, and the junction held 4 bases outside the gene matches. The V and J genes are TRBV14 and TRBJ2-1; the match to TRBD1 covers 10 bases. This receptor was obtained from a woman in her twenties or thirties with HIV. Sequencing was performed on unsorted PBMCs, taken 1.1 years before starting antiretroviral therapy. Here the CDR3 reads CASSHRTGGTYNEQFF. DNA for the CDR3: TGTGCCAGCAGCCACAGGACAGGGGGGACCTACAATGAGCAGTTCTTC.